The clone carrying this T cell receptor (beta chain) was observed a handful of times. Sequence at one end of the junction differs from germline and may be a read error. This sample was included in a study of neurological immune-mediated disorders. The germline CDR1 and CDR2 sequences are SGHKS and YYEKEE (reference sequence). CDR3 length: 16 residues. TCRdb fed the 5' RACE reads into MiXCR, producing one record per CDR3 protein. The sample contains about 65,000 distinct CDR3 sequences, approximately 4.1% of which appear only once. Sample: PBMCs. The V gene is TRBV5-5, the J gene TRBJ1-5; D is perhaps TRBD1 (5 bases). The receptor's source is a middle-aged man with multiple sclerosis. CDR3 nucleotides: TGTGCCAGCAGCCCCCTGGGCGGGAGGGGCAATCAGCCCCAGAATTTT. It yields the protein CASSPLGGRGNQPQNF.